This T cell receptor (beta chain) was sequenced for a study of blood T cell repertoires in COVID-19. Turning to the study itself: Sites across the United States, Italy and Spain contributed samples from acute and convalescent COVID-19. The cDNA or gDNA used as material had been derived from T cells, B-cell-depleted T cells, or PBMCs.

The data were produced by immunoSEQ multiplex PCR, yet TCRdb's version contains in-frame clones alone and is incomplete. The sample shows about 76,000 clones, around nine tenths of them seen only once. The source of this sequence is a man aged 25-45 years with acute or convalescent COVID-19. What was sequenced was peripheral blood.

CDR3 protein: CASSVEGLAGGPTGELFF. The CDR3 nucleotides are TGTGCCAGCAGCGTAGAGGGTCTAGCGGGAGGGCCGACCGGGGAGCTGTTTTTT. This chain connects TRBV9 to TRBJ2-2; 12 bases are a match to TRBD2. Germline loops: CDR1 SGDLS, CDR2 YYNGEE. Germline trimming cut 0 bases from V and 5 bases from J; bases unmatched to any gene: 8. CDR3 length equals 18 residues.